The following is a T cell receptor (beta chain) sequence with its context. Its antigen is as yet unknown. The entry originates in a study of OX40 agonist ivuxolimab in advanced cancers. Study information: There were three patients with partial responses, one having hepatocellular carcinoma and two cutaneous melanoma.

The study's findings and limits: Some of the nonresponding patients also showed low levels of normalized T-cell clonal expansion. Clones of CD4+ and CD8+ blood T cells grew by week 6 at doses of 0.1 to 3.0 mg/kg.

The method was immunoSEQ multiplex PCR; TCRdb's version includes in-frame clones alone and lacks a portion of them. The table includes approximately 68,000 clones, roughly 84% detected once. Germline CDR1 is MNHEY and CDR2 is SMNVEV (reference sequence). The CDR3 contains 12 residues. Between the trimmed V and J ends, which lost 6 bases and 3 bases, there was a span of 8 bases. The chain carries TRBV27 and TRBJ1-2; D unresolved. Sequenced material: CD4+ or CD8+ T cells sorted from blood, taken in a trial of the OX40 agonist ivuxolimab. This clonotype was obtained from an adult with an advanced solid tumor such as melanoma, head and neck, liver or kidney cancer. Here the CDR3 DNA reads TGTGCCAGCAGGGGAGTCGACTATGGCTACACCTTC. As protein: CASRGVDYGYTF.